A single TCR beta chain is shown here with its context. Between the trimmed V and J ends, which lost 4 bases and 4 bases, there was a span of 4 bases. Germline V CDR1 and CDR2: SGHTA, FQGNSA. CDR3 size: 12 residues. The data stem from a study of shared clonotypes between healthy human individuals. Per the study methods: Because ImmunoSEQ provided only junction sequences with no quality scores, the filtering differed. The protocol was immunoSEQ multiplex PCR, while the TCRdb copy is restricted to in-frame clones and leaves out a portion. V, J and clone size derive from that table, while D and trimming were established from the DNA sequence. The sample consists of around 240,000 clones, approximately 70% of them appearing once.

This clonotype was obtained from a man aged 25 to 40 in good health. Sequenced material: memory CD4+ T cells sorted from blood. Subset of the sample: CD45RA-negative fraction. J is TRBJ1-4 and V is TRBV7-2; D is uncertain. The CDR3 DNA reads TGTGCCAGCAGCTACGATAATGAAAAACTGTTTTTT. This sequence encodes CASSYDNEKLFF.